These 14 T cell receptor beta chains share one sample of origin, sequenced in a study of T-cell memory formation after mild COVID-19. TCRdb re-analysed the 5' RACE reads in MiXCR, keeping a single row per CDR3 protein. The sample consists of around 250,000 distinct CDR3 sequences, 8% to 10% of them appearing once. Sequenced material: PBMCs or a T cell subset sorted from them (not recorded which). The receptors stem from a man aged 18 to 29 who had mild COVID-19 (a few samples of this study predate the infection). Cell type and time point are not known.

This clonotype was seen more than once but under ten times. This rearrangement joins TRBV11-1 to TRBJ2-3; D possibly uses TRBD1 or TRBD2 (5 bases each). CDR3 size: 17 residues. The germline V and J ends were trimmed by 1 base and 4 bases, with 18 bases remaining between them. CDR1 and CDR2 from the germline V gene are SGHAT and FQDESV (reference sequence). CDR3 in DNA: TGTGCCAGCAGCTTAGGCTCCCCAGGCCTGGGGGCAGATACGCAGTATTTT. Residues: CASSLGSPGLGADTQYF.

This clonotype has ten or more counts. J is TRBJ2-3 and V is TRBV20-1; TRBD2 aligns across 9 bases. This CDR3 region has 14 residues. Trimming removed 3 bases from V and 2 bases from J; junction bases left unmatched: 3. The germline V gene encodes CDR1 DFQATT and CDR2 SNEGSKA (reference sequence). The CDR3 region is CSARSGGPTDTQYF. Here the CDR3 DNA reads TGCAGTGCTAGGAGCGGGGGGCCCACAGATACGCAGTATTTT.

The rearrangement joins TRBV20-1 to TRBJ2-1; D tentatively fits TRBD1 or TRBD2 (6 bases each). Looked up from germline, CDR1 is DFQATT and CDR2 is SNEGSKA (reference sequence). V was clipped by 5 bases and J by 0 bases, with 17 bases between them. The CDR3 length is 16 residues. DNA for the CDR3: TGCAGTGCTCCACCTTGGGGGGCTGGCTCCTACAATGAGCAGTTCTTC. Translated, it gives CSAPPWGAGSYNEQFF.

The rearrangement uses TRBV28 and TRBJ2-3; 10 bases line up with TRBD2. Germline V gene data show CDR1 as MDHEN and CDR2 as SYDVKM. There are 16 residues in the CDR3. Unmatched junction bases numbered 7, after V lost 4 bases and J lost 3 bases. The DNA of the CDR3 is TGTGCCAGCAGTTCAAGCGGGGGGGCCGGAACAGATACGCAGTATTTT. Translating gives CASSSSGGAGTDTQYF.

This clonotype turned up a few times. The chain couples TRBV6-6 to TRBJ2-3, with D perhaps assigned TRBD1 or TRBD2 (5 bases each). Trimming took off 0 bases at V and 0 bases at J, with 13 bases between the two ends. This CDR3 contains 17 residues. Germline-derived CDR1 and CDR2 are MNHNY and SVGAGI (reference sequence). CDR3 protein: CASSYSRDPGSTDTQYF. CDR3 bases: TGTGCCAGCAGTTACTCCCGGGACCCTGGCAGCACAGATACGCAGTATTTT.

The chain's CDR3 is CASSLKGANEKLFF. The CDR3 DNA sequence: TGTGCCAGCAGTTTGAAGGGGGCTAATGAAAAACTGTTTTTT. The gene calls are TRBV12-3 or TRBV12-4 and TRBJ1-4; D perhaps matches TRBD1 (6 bases). The length of the CDR3 is 14 residues. The V end was cut by 3 bases, the J end by 3 bases, with 8 bases between.

The chain employs TRBV6-1 and TRBJ2-5; no clear D. The V gene's germline CDR1 is MNHNS and CDR2 SASEGT. The CDR3 has 12 amino acids. Trimming cost V 4 bases and J 4 bases, with 7 bases left between them. The CDR3 loop reads CASSARRETQYF. CDR3 nucleotide sequence: TGTGCCAGCAGTGCCAGACGAGAGACCCAGTACTTC.

The chain carries TRBV10-2 and TRBJ1-2; D might be TRBD1 (6 bases). From germline, CDR1 is WSHSY and CDR2 SAAADI. V shed 2 bases and J shed 6 bases, with 16 bases lying between them. The CDR3 has 15 residues. The CDR3, as DNA: TGCGCCAGCAGTGAGGTGATCCGGGGGCCTCATGGCTACACCTTC. This encodes CASSEVIRGPHGYTF.

This rearrangement joins TRBV7-9 to TRBJ2-1; 7 bases agree with TRBD2. The CDR3 contains 15 residues. The V segment lost 5 bases and the J segment 2 bases; nucleotides outside the gene matches: 6. Germline V gene lookup returns CDR1 SEHNR and CDR2 FQNEAQ (reference sequence). CDR3 DNA: TGTGCCAGCAGCCGCGGGGGACCGACCTACAATGAGCAGTTCTTC. Translation: CASSRGGPTYNEQFF.

This clonotype was recorded only once. V usage is TRBV15 and J usage is TRBJ2-6; D unresolved. The ends were cut back, 7 bases at V and 0 bases at J, with 4 bases in the middle. The CDR3 has 13 residues. In germline, CDR1 is LNHNV, CDR2 YYDKDF (reference sequence). In nucleotides, the CDR3 is TGTGCCACCATTCTCTCTGGGGCCAACGTCCTGACTTTC. Amino acids: CATILSGANVLTF. The full variable domain, in which reference TRBV15 and TRBJ2-6 provide the parts outside the CDR3, is DAMVIQNPRYQVTQFGKPVTLSCSQTLNHNVMYWYQQKSSQAPKLLFHYYDKDFNNEADTPDNFQSRRPNTSFCFLDIRSPGLGDTAMYLCATILSGANVLTFGAGSRLTVL.

This clonotype was counted ten times or more. The chain uses TRBV4-3 and TRBJ1-1; 7 bases agree with TRBD1. Trimming took 2 bases from V and 9 from J; bases not matched to a gene: 18. The CDR3 has 17 residues. Looked up from germline, CDR1 is LGHNA and CDR2 is YSLEER. The CDR3 DNA sequence: TGCGCCAGCAGCCAAAGAGGGACGGTGCGGCAGGGGGAAAAAGCTTTCTTT. It translates to CASSQRGTVRQGEKAFF.

This clonotype was seen repeatedly, ten times or more. The chain links TRBV10-3 to TRBJ2-5; tentative D call: TRBD1 (7 bases). Trimming took 5 bases from V and 5 from J, leaving 12 bases between them. CDR1 and CDR2 (germline): ENHRY, SYGVKD. This CDR3 comprises 13 residues. The CDR3 DNA follows: TGTGCCATCAGTTCAGGGGGGAGGGAGACCCAGTACTTC. Translating it yields CAISSGGRETQYF.

V is TRBV2 and J is TRBJ1-4; no clear D. CDR3 size: 11 residues. Germline V gene sequence: CDR1 SNHLY, CDR2 FYNNEI. V lost 10 bases, J lost 8 bases, and 11 bases lay in between. This CDR3 is CATRREEKLFF. CDR3 bases: TGTGCCACCCGGAGGGAGGAAAAACTGTTTTTT.

This chain joins TRBV19 and TRBJ1-1, with 8 positions matching TRBD1. The CDR3 is made up of 16 amino acids. Losses at the gene ends were 2 bases for V and 1 base for J; bases not matched to a gene: 6. Germline CDR1 and CDR2: LNHDA and SQIVND (reference sequence). Written as DNA, the CDR3 is TGTGCCAGTAGTATAACGGAGGACAGGGCGAACACTGAAGCTTTCTTT. Protein product: CASSITEDRANTEAFF. Full variable domain (remainder filled in from reference TRBV19 and TRBJ1-1): DGGITQSPKYLFRKEGQNVTLSCEQNLNHDAMYWYRQDPGQGLRLIYYSQIVNDFQKGDIAEGYSVSREKKESFPLTVTSAQKNPTAFYLCASSITEDRANTEAFFGQGTRLTVV.